A single sample is the source of the 5 T cell receptor beta chains below, sequenced in a study of T-cell reconstitution after alpha-beta-depleted transplantation in children. During its preparation, the TCRbeta library received unique molecular identifiers. TCRdb re-derived calls from the PCR reads in MiXCR, one entry per CDR3 protein. The sample shows around 440,000 distinct CDR3 sequences, about 10% of them seen only once. The sample here was PBMCs, taken before TCRalphabeta/CD19-depleted stem cell transplant. The source is a child younger than 10 with inherited bone marrow failure, due to receive a stem cell transplant.

This clonotype was detected ten times or more. J is TRBJ2-3 and V is TRBV19, with D possibly matching TRBD1 (5 bases). The V and J ends lost 7 bases and 4 bases respectively, with 15 bases between them. There are 14 residues in the CDR3. The germline gives CDR1 LNHDA, CDR2 SQIVND (reference sequence). CDR3 sequence: CASTPWGSSDTQYF. The DNA for the CDR3 is TGTGCCAGTACCCCCTGGGGCAGTTCAGATACGCAGTATTTT. The variable domain in full, completed from reference TRBV19 and TRBJ2-3, reads DGGITQSPKYLFRKEGQNVTLSCEQNLNHDAMYWYRQDPGQGLRLIYYSQIVNDFQKGDIAEGYSVSREKKESFPLTVTSAQKNPTAFYLCASTPWGSSDTQYFGPGTRLTVL.

The chain is built from TRBV5-5 and TRBJ2-7; D ambiguous. The germline V gene encodes CDR1 SGHKS and CDR2 YYEKEE (reference sequence). V lost 2 bases and J lost 3, with 9 bases in between. CDR3 length equals 13 residues. This CDR3 reads CASSLRVLYEQYF. Written as DNA, the CDR3 is TGTGCCAGCAGCTTAAGGGTCCTCTACGAGCAGTACTTC. Looking up the rest from reference TRBV5-5 and TRBJ2-7 gives the full variable domain: DAGVTQSPTHLIKTRGQQVTLRCSPISGHKSVSWYQQVLGQGPQFIFQYYEKEERGRGNFPDRFSARQFPNYSSELNVNALLLGDSALYLCASSLRVLYEQYFGPGTRLTVT.

This clonotype came up many times. The V call is TRBV2, the J call TRBJ2-3; the D gene is possibly TRBD2 (6 bases). The CDR3 runs to 16 residues. Germline V lookup: CDR1 SNHLY, CDR2 FYNNEI. The V gene lost 2 bases and the J gene lost 5 bases, with 17 bases spanning the gap. The CDR3 loop reads CASSENSGGGEDTQYF. In DNA, the CDR3 is TGTGCCAGCAGTGAAAATAGCGGAGGAGGGGAAGATACGCAGTATTTT.

Ten or more counts support this clonotype. This chain joins TRBV18 and TRBJ2-7; TRBD1 matches at 8 bases. Per germline, CDR1 KGHSH and CDR2 LQKENI. V was pared by 3 bases and J by 2 bases, with 6 bases of the junction left unmatched. This CDR3 has 15 amino acids. The chain's CDR3 is CASSPGQGTTYEQYF. The DNA of the CDR3 is TGTGCCAGCTCACCTGGACAGGGAACGACCTACGAGCAGTACTTC.

This clonotype was found many times. The chain carries TRBV29-1 and TRBJ2-3, with 8 nucleotides matching TRBD2. V dropped 4 bases and J dropped 6; count of bases not matched to a gene: 15. The CDR3 length is 16 residues. The germline gives CDR1 SQVTM, CDR2 ANQGSEA. The CDR3 reads CSVVGGGRPGWDTQYF. CDR3 bases: TGCAGCGTTGTCGGCGGGGGGCGCCCCGGTTGGGATACGCAGTATTTT.